One TCR beta chain is described in this entry. Antigen specificity is unknown. The CDR3 consists of 14 residues. In germline, CDR1 is MNHEY, CDR2 SMNVEV (reference sequence). Trimming stripped 3 bases from V and 5 bases from J, with 14 bases between. This sample was taken from a study of beta chain features in type 1 diabetes. Study as a whole: On cell yields, gender and age, patients and healthy donors were similar. The examined sorted cells totaled some 99 million across samples.

Points from the study as a whole: Any HLA-type effect on TCRB rearrangement remained unresolved here.

Every isolated RNA sample was fully reverse transcribed, so sequencing captured expressed TCRB transcripts. Sequencing used immunoSEQ multiplex PCR; TCRdb keeps in-frame clones, though not all of them. The repertoire consists of a few hundred thousand clones, with 25% to 30% occurring once and the leading ten covering roughly 4%. This chain joins TRBV27 and TRBJ2-7; D unresolved. This receptor was taken from a man aged 25-45 years in good health. The sequenced sample consisted of central memory CD4+ T cells from blood. The CDR3 loop is CASSLGRPRDEQYF. For the CDR3, the DNA is TGTGCCAGCAGTTTGGGCAGGCCGCGCGACGAGCAGTACTTC.